The clone carrying this T cell receptor (beta chain) was seen at least ten times. Its target is not known. Molecular barcoded adaptors covering alpha/delta and beta/gamma chains were used on approximately 400 ng RNA. TCRdb re-derived calls from the reads in MiXCR, one entry per CDR3 protein. This table holds around 65,000 distinct CDR3 sequences, roughly 18% found once. This sample was included in a study of read filtering for tumor transcriptome and immune sequencing. On the study more broadly: Among patients, some 17 were male and about 15 female, aged about 45 to 85 (mean around 68). By R-ISS, stages I, II and III held 8, 16 and 7 patients. General study points: This fraction held mixed bone marrow immune cells after CD138-negative sorting.

The CDR3 has 18 amino acids. Trimming left V 5 bases short and J 3 bases short, with 23 bases between. Germline loops: CDR1 MNHEY, CDR2 SMNVEV (reference sequence). V gene TRBV27 combines with J gene TRBJ2-1, with D perhaps TRBD2 (6 bases). The sequence was collected from a donor at least 40 years old with multiple myeloma. The sample was a population of CD138-negative cells sorted from bone marrow. The CDR3 here is CASSNLRGLASIYNEQFF. CDR3 bases: TGTGCCAGCAGTAATTTACGGGGCCTAGCGAGCATCTACAATGAGCAGTTCTTC.